These 15 T cell receptor beta chains came from one sample sequenced in a study of blood T cells in healthy people across ages (dated by TCRdb to the mid-2010s). The protocol used for the library was 5' RACE. Sequencing used an Illumina HiSeq 2500. A second about 7 to 11 cycle PCR used a sample-barcoded 5' primer and a J-beta primer mix. TCRdb applied fastp at Q25 and MiXCR to the public reads, then kept only in-frame beta chains. Records with the same CDR3 protein are collapsed into one entry carrying the most frequent genes and DNA. Here the sample has about 640,000 distinct CDR3 sequences; roughly 58% occur a single time. Of the sample, about two fifths falls within the top ten clones. What was sequenced was blood. The receptors originated from a man aged 55-75 years in good health.

The V gene is TRBV29-1, the J gene TRBJ2-7; tentative D call: TRBD1 (5 bases). The CDR3 extends over 13 amino acids. Germline V CDR1 and CDR2: SQVTM, ANQGSEA. Deletions cut 2 bases from V and 5 bases from J, with 13 bases between. The CDR3 sequence is CSVERGPDDEQYF. For the CDR3, the DNA is TGCAGCGTTGAAAGGGGCCCCGATGACGAGCAGTACTTC.

V and J are TRBV27 and TRBJ2-3; D is possibly TRBD2 (5 bases). The CDR3 sequence is 14 residues long. Germline CDR1 and CDR2: MNHEY and SMNVEV (reference sequence). Trimming removed 6 bases at V and 2 bases at J, with 12 bases between. The CDR3 region is CASSQTKATDTQYF. The CDR3 bases are TGTGCCAGCAGCCAGACTAAAGCCACAGATACGCAGTATTTT.

This clonotype has a count of ten or more. The chain carries TRBV11-2 and TRBJ1-6, with D tentatively TRBD1 (6 bases). V dropped 1 base and J dropped 5 bases, with 18 bases sitting between them. CDR1 is SGHAT and CDR2 is FQNNGV in the germline V gene. The CDR3 spans 18 residues. CDR3 residues: CASSLGPHVGGHNSPLHF. CDR3 coding DNA: TGTGCCAGCAGCTTAGGACCTCACGTGGGGGGGCATAATTCACCCCTCCACTTT.

This chain uses TRBV6-2 or TRBV6-3 with TRBJ2-1, with D perhaps matching TRBD1 (5 bases). The CDR3 extends over 12 amino acids. CDR1 and CDR2 (germline): MNHEY, SVGEGT. Trimming shortened V by 6 bases and J by 7 bases, and 10 bases separated the two germline ends. The DNA of the CDR3 is TGTGCCAGCAGCGACCGACAGAATGAGCAGTTCTTC. The encoded protein is CASSDRQNEQFF.

The chain couples TRBV18 to TRBJ1-2; D perhaps matches TRBD1 (5 bases). The CDR3 consists of 13 residues. Germline assignment: CDR1 KGHSH and CDR2 LQKENI. V shed 6 bases and J shed 6 bases, with 14 bases lying between them. CDR3 nucleotides: TGTGCCAGCTCCCCCGGGACTCGGGATGGCTACACCTTC. This translates into CASSPGTRDGYTF.

The genes are TRBV5-5 and TRBJ2-1; 7 bases are a match to TRBD1. The trim removed 5 bases at V and 7 bases at J, leaving 6 bases unmatched. CDR1 is SGHKS, CDR2 YYEKEE, per germline (reference sequence). This CDR3 region has 13 residues. The CDR3: CASRRLQGNEQFF. In DNA, the CDR3 is TGTGCCAGCAGACGGTTACAGGGGAATGAGCAGTTCTTC.

The chain joins TRBV4-1 to TRBJ2-5; 8 nucleotides line up with TRBD1. The CDR3 length is 13 residues. Germline V gene lookup returns CDR1 MGHRA and CDR2 YSYEKL. Losses at the gene ends were 6 bases for V and 3 bases for J; bases not matched to a gene: 3. The CDR3 nucleotides read TGCGCCAGCAGAAAACAGGGGGAAGAGACCCAGTACTTC. It is translated as CASRKQGEETQYF.

The chain links TRBV11-2 to TRBJ2-6; 7 nucleotides line up with TRBD2. The CDR3 runs to 17 residues. J lost 0 bases, V lost 1 base, and 3 bases had no gene match. The germline V gene encodes CDR1 SGHAT and CDR2 FQNNGV. The CDR3 DNA follows: TGTGCCAGCAGCTTAGTGACTAGCAGCTCTGGGGCCAACGTCCTGACTTTC. Encoded protein: CASSLVTSSSGANVLTF.

The rearrangement joins TRBV2 to TRBJ2-7; 8 bases map to TRBD1. CDR3 length: 14 residues. The V gene's germline CDR1 is SNHLY and CDR2 FYNNEI. V lost 2 bases to trimming and J lost 3 bases; unmatched junction nucleotides: 3. CDR3 sequence reads: CASSEQGAGYEQYF. The CDR3 DNA is TGTGCCAGCAGTGAACAGGGGGCCGGCTACGAGCAGTACTTC.

V usage is TRBV6-6 and J usage is TRBJ1-5, with 8 bases fitting TRBD1. This CDR3 region has 14 residues. V was clipped by 6 bases and J by 6 bases; unmatched bases: 7. Germline V gives CDR1 MNHNY, CDR2 SVGAGI (reference sequence). Written as DNA, the CDR3 is TGTGCCAGCAGAACGACAGGGGCGAGTCAGCCCCAGCATTTT. This gives the protein CASRTTGASQPQHF.

The chain employs TRBV3-1 and TRBJ2-1, with D unclear. Trimming removed 0 bases from V and 6 bases from J, with 9 bases in between. Looked up from germline, CDR1 is LGHDT and CDR2 is YNNKEL (reference sequence). CDR3 size: 14 residues. CDR3 sequence reads: CASSQELVSNEQFF. In DNA form, the CDR3 reads TGTGCCAGCAGCCAAGAATTAGTATCCAATGAGCAGTTCTTC.

V is TRBV4-2 and J is TRBJ1-2; D gene uncertain. Germline V gives CDR1 LGHNA, CDR2 YNFKEQ. The CDR3 totals 15 residues. Trimming removed 7 bases from V and 0 bases from J, with 15 bases in between. Here the CDR3 reads CASNPDGFANYGYTF. The CDR3 DNA sequence: TGTGCCAGCAACCCGGACGGCTTTGCTAACTATGGCTACACCTTC.

The chain uses TRBV2 and TRBJ1-6; D gene ambiguous. Trimming took off 4 bases at V and 9 bases at J, with 7 bases between the two ends. The length of the CDR3 is 12 residues. Germline lookup yields CDR1 SNHLY and CDR2 FYNNEI. CDR3 loop: CASSVVGSPLHF. In DNA, the CDR3 is TGTGCCAGCAGTGTTGTGGGTTCACCCCTCCACTTT.

This sequence joins TRBV25-1 and TRBJ1-1, with TRBD1 matching 9 bases. CDR1 and CDR2 (germline): MGHDK, SYGVNS. The CDR3 is made up of 14 amino acids. After removal of 4 bases from V and 4 bases from J, the junction contained 4 bases not matched to a gene. CDR3 region: CASSVRDRATEAFF. CDR3 coding DNA: TGTGCCAGCAGTGTCCGGGACAGGGCCACTGAAGCTTTCTTT.

The chain links TRBV15 to TRBJ2-5; TRBD2 matches 8 bases. Germline V gene sequence: CDR1 LNHNV, CDR2 YYDKDF (reference sequence). V was clipped by 2 bases and J by 5 bases; unmatched bases: 10. CDR3 length equals 16 residues. The CDR3, as DNA: TGTGCCACCAGCAGAATCCCGGGACTAGGAAAGGAGACCCAGTACTTC. This gives the protein CATSRIPGLGKETQYF.